This T cell receptor beta chain stems from a study of OX40 agonist ivuxolimab in advanced cancers. Measured with immunoSEQ multiplex PCR; TCRdb has only the in-frame clones, and not every one. The sample yields approximately 35,000 clones, around nine tenths seen once. Germline V gene data show CDR1 as SQVTM and CDR2 as ANQGSEA. Unmatched junction bases numbered 12, after V lost 6 bases and J lost 8 bases. CDR3 length: 14 residues. Sequenced here: CD4+ or CD8+ T cells sorted from blood, sampled in a trial of the OX40 agonist ivuxolimab. J is TRBJ2-1 and V is TRBV29-1; 8 bases are a match to TRBD2. This receptor was obtained from an adult with an advanced solid tumor such as melanoma, head and neck, liver or kidney cancer. CDR3 in amino acids: CSVDSSGPGDEQFF. The CDR3 DNA reads as TGCAGCGTGGATTCTAGCGGGCCGGGAGATGAGCAGTTCTTC.